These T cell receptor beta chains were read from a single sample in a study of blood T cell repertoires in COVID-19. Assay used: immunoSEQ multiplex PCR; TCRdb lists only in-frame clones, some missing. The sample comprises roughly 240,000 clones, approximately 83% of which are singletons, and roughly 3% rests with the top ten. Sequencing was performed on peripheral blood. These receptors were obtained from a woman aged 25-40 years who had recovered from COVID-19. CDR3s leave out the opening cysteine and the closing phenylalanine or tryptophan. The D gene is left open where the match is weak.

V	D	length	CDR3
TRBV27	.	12	ASSLGQNQETQY
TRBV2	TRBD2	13	ALAESGGETYEQY
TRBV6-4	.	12	ASSDSGSGSPLH
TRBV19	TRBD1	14	ASRIRATGVDTEAF
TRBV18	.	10	ASSPEGQPQH
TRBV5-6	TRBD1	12	ASSIPRGRGGYT
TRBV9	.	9	ASSLGGGYT
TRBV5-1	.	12	ASSRGERYNEQF
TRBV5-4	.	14	ASSRDSGVAKNIQY
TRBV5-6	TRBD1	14	ASSRKTGTSQETQY
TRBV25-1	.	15	ASSEGGWRAGANVLT
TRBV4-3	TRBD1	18	ASSQDWIPGTGVWFYEQY
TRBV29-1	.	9	SVDRADTQY
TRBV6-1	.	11	ASSDGLGTEAF
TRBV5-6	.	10	ASSSGTYEQY
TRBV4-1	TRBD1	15	ASSLQGGTGDHYGYT
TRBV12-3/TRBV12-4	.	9	ASTDKKTVF
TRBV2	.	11	ASRALAPETQY
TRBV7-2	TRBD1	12	ASSPFGTGNEQF
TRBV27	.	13	ASSPFGQGPTEAF
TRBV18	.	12	ASSRQRNSYEQY
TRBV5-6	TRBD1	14	ASSYGTGGVLYEQY
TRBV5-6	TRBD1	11	ASSLDRGETQY
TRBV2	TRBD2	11	ASRGLGGETQY
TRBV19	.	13	ASSGSGGRNQPQH
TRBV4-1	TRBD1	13	ASSQQTGSAPPLH
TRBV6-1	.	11	ASSAGYPHEQY
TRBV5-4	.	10	ASSLGGHEAF
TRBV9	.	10	ASSAIYGDYT
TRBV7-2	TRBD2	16	ASSLTAGGQTHDNEQF
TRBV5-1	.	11	ASSLQGSGELF
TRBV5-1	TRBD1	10	ASSRDSYGYT
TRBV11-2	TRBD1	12	ASSSWDRDYGYT
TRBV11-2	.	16	ASSGGDGVTAWQETQY
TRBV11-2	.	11	ASSLDRSETQY
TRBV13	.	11	ASSLDYRNEQF
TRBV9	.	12	ASTMTGGHYGYT
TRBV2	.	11	ASSERGTYGYT
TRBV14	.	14	ASKGHGPSSYNEQF
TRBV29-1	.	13	SVGSLLKQDYGYT
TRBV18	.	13	ASSPVQDSEDGYT
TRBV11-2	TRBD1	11	ASSLGQDSPLH
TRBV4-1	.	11	ASSQERRGRAF
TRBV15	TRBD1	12	ATKPGQDRYEQY
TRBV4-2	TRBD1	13	ASSQGGQGPYGYT
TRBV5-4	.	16	ASSLKLIGAATNTEAF
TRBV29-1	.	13	SVEVAGQSTDTQY
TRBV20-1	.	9	SASGADTQY
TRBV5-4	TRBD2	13	ASSSSSGVADTQY
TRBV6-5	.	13	ASRPQRLAKNIQY
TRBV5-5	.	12	ASSLIQLNTEAF
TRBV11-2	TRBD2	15	ASSPLSRLAGYNEQF
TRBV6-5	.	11	ASIFSGANVLT